This TCR beta chain was identified in a study of T-cell reconstitution after alpha-beta-depleted transplantation in children. TCRbeta library construction was performed incorporating unique molecular identifiers. TCRdb redid the calling of the PCR reads with MiXCR, one entry per CDR3 protein. The table has around 530,000 distinct CDR3 sequences, about 30% seen once. The material sequenced was PBMCs from the stem cell graft donor, taken from the stem cell graft. This clonotype was sampled from a human donor who donated a stem cell graft to a child with aplastic anemia.

CDR3 sequence reads: CASSPAGTSTGEQYF. The CDR3 bases are TGTGCCAGCAGCCCGGCCGGGACATCTACGGGGGAGCAGTACTTC. The chain links TRBV7-2 to TRBJ2-7, with TRBD1 as a possible D gene (6 bases). CDR1 and CDR2 (germline): SGHTA, FQGNSA. The CDR3 runs to 15 residues. V was cut by 5 bases and J by 7 bases, with 21 bases left in between. The whole variable domain, filled in from reference TRBV7-2 and TRBJ2-7, reads GAGVSQSPSNKVTEKGKDVELRCDPISGHTALYWYRQSLGQGLEFLIYFQGNSAPDKSGLPSDRFSAERTGGSVSTLTIQRTQQEDSAVYLCASSPAGTSTGEQYFGPGTRLTVT.